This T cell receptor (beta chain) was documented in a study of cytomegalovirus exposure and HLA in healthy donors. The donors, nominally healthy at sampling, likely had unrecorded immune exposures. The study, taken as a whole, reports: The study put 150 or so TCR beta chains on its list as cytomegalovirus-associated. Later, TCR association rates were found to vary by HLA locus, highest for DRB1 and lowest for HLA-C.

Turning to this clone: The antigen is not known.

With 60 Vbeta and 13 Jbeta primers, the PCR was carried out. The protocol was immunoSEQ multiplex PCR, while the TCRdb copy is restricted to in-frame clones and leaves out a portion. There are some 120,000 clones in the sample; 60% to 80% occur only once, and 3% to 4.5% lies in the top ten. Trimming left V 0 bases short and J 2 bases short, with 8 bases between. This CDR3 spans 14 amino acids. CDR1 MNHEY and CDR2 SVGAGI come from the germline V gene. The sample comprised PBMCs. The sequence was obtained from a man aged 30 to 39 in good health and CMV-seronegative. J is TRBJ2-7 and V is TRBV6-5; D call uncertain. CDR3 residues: CASSYSATAYEQYF. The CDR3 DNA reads TGTGCCAGCAGTTACTCGGCCACAGCCTACGAGCAGTACTTC.